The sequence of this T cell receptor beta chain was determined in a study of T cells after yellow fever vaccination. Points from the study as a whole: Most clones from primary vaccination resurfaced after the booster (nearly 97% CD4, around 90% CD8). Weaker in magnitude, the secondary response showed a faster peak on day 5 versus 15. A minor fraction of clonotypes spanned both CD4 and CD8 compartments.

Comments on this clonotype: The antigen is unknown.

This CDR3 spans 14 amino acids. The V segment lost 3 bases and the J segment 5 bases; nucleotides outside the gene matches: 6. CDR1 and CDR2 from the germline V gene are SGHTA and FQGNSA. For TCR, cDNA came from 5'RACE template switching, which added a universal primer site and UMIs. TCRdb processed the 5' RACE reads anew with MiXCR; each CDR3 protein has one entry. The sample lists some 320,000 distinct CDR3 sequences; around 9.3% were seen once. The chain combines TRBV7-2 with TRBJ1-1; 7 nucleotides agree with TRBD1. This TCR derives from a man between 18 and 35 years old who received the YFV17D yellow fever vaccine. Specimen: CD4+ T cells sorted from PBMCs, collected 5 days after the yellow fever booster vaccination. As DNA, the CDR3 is TGTGCCAGCAGCTTTGCGGACAGGTGGACTGAAGCTTTCTTT. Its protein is CASSFADRWTEAFF.